What follows are 10 T cell receptor beta chains derived from one specimen sequenced in a study of T cell changes during pregnancy in multiple sclerosis. Sequencing used immunoSEQ multiplex PCR; TCRdb keeps in-frame clones, though not all of them. The table includes tens of thousands of clones, about 88% detected once. The sequences come from CD4+ T cells from peripheral blood mononuclear cells, collected in the first trimester of pregnancy. The receptors come from a female donor with multiple sclerosis, enrolled in a pregnancy study.

The chain combines TRBV5-4 with TRBJ1-2; D is possibly TRBD1 (5 bases). Germline CDR1 is SGHNT and CDR2 is YYREEE (reference sequence). Trimming removed 4 bases from V and 5 bases from J, with 18 bases in between. The CDR3 is 15 residues long. The chain's CDR3 is CASSPPPPKGYGYTF. The CDR3 region has the DNA TGTGCCAGCAGCCCTCCCCCCCCCAAGGGGTATGGCTACACCTTC.

This chain uses TRBV9 with TRBJ1-4; D remains ambiguous. CDR3 length: 15 amino acids. The germline gives CDR1 SGDLS, CDR2 YYNGEE. Deletions cut 4 bases from V and 7 bases from J, with 17 bases between. The CDR3 region is CASSFRTGEGEKLFF. In nucleotides, the CDR3 is TGTGCCAGCAGCTTTAGGACCGGGGAAGGTGAAAAACTGTTTTTT.

The chain combines TRBV5-6 with TRBJ2-2, with TRBD1 matching 8 bases. The junction had 4 bases not matched to a gene; V was cut back by 2 bases and J by 4 bases. The CDR3 totals 15 residues. The germline gives CDR1 SGHDT, CDR2 YYEEEE. CDR3 sequence (DNA): TGTGCCAGCAGCTTCACAGGGGGGAGCACCGGGGAGCTGTTTTTT. Its translation: CASSFTGGSTGELFF.

V and J are TRBV27 and TRBJ2-7; 8 bases agree with TRBD1. The V segment lost 1 base and the J segment 1 base; nucleotides outside the gene matches: 9. This CDR3 is built from 17 residues. CDR1 MNHEY and CDR2 SMNVEV come from the germline V gene (reference sequence). The CDR3: CASSLCGTGYLSYEQYF. The CDR3 nucleotides are TGTGCCAGCAGTTTATGTGGGACAGGCTATCTTTCCTACGAGCAGTACTTC.

There are a few counts of this clone. V usage is TRBV16 and J usage is TRBJ1-2; a possible D gene is TRBD1 (6 bases). Germline V lookup: CDR1 KGHSY, CDR2 FQNENV. This CDR3 is 15 amino acids long. V was trimmed by 2 bases and J by 7 bases, leaving 17 bases between them. CDR3: CASSQQPATGTGYTF. The CDR3 nucleotides are TGTGCCAGCAGCCAACAACCTGCCACAGGGACTGGCTACACCTTC.

The DNA of the CDR3 is TGCGCCAGCAGCTTGGTTCTTCGGGATGAGCAGTTCTTC. Its protein is CASSLVLRDEQFF. This chain connects TRBV5-1 to TRBJ2-1, with unresolved D. Germline V CDR1 and CDR2: SGHRS, YFSETQ. This CDR3 is built from 13 residues. V was cut by 0 bases and J by 8 bases, with 9 bases left in between.

This sequence joins TRBV6-5 and TRBJ1-5; 7 nucleotides align to TRBD1. CDR1 is MNHEY and CDR2 is SVGAGI in the germline V gene. This CDR3 contains 13 residues. Unmatched junction bases numbered 2, after V lost 2 bases and J lost 7 bases. This CDR3 is CASSYDREQPQHF. CDR3 DNA sequence: TGTGCCAGCAGTTACGACAGGGAGCAGCCCCAGCATTTT.

The V gene is TRBV5-6, the J gene TRBJ1-1; tentative D call: TRBD1 (5 bases). The V end lost 0 bases, the J end lost 4 bases, and 16 bases lay between the germline ends. The CDR3 consists of 16 residues. CDR1 SGHDT and CDR2 YYEEEE come from the germline V gene. The CDR3 DNA reads TGTGCCAGCAGCTTGGTCTCTCCGGGGGGGTCCACTGAAGCTTTCTTT. Translating gives CASSLVSPGGSTEAFF.

The chain is built from TRBV19 and TRBJ1-5; 8 bases are a match to TRBD1. V shed 3 bases and J 0 bases; nucleotides not matched to a gene: 1. Germline CDR1 reads LNHDA; CDR2 reads SQIVND (reference sequence). The CDR3 has 15 residues. The CDR3 bases are TGTGCCAGTAGTATCGGACAGGGTAGCAATCAGCCCCAGCATTTT. Protein: CASSIGQGSNQPQHF.

The rearrangement uses TRBV6-5 and TRBJ2-7; the match to TRBD2 covers 8 bases. The CDR3 has 15 amino acids. CDR1 MNHEY and CDR2 SVGAGI come from the germline V gene. V was clipped by 5 bases and J by 4 bases; unmatched bases: 10. The CDR3, as DNA: TGTGCCAGCAGTAGCCCGGGACTAGGGGGTTACGAGCAGTACTTC. This gives the protein CASSSPGLGGYEQYF.